This note documents a single TCR beta chain sequence. Investigators isolated RNA and reverse transcribed it into cDNA to act as the sequencing template. Measured with immunoSEQ multiplex PCR; TCRdb has only the in-frame clones, and not every one. The data hold 100,000 to 150,000 clones, with 35% to 45% observed a single time. CDR1 and CDR2 from the germline V gene are SQVTM and ANQGSEA. The CDR3 runs 13 residues. V lost 3 bases to trimming and J lost 1 base; unmatched junction nucleotides: 1. The sample is drawn from a study of CD8+ T cells in alopecia areata. The sequence came from a human donor with alopecia areata. V gene TRBV29-1 combines with J gene TRBJ2-3; the match to TRBD1 covers 7 bases. Sequencing input: CD4+ T cells sorted from blood. The CDR3 is CSVDGTGTDTQYF. The CDR3 DNA sequence: TGCAGCGTTGACGGGACAGGCACAGATACGCAGTATTTT.